What follows is one TCR beta chain and its context. These data come from a study of control samples from healthy donors and cancer patients. V was pared by 2 bases and J by 0 bases, with 20 bases between. The CDR3 spans 19 residues. Germline assignment: CDR1 SGHTA and CDR2 FQGTGA. The data were produced by immunoSEQ multiplex PCR, yet TCRdb's version contains in-frame clones alone and is incomplete. The data contain more than 100,000 clones, approximately 90% of them singletons. Sequenced sample: blood. The sequence was collected from a woman younger than 35 in good health. V and J are TRBV7-3 and TRBJ1-5; TRBD1 is a possible D gene (5 bases). CDR3 nucleotide sequence: TGTGCCAGCAGCTTACCGGGGGGGTGGACCACGTATAGCAATCAGCCCCAGCATTTT. Encoded protein: CASSLPGGWTTYSNQPQHF.